Listed below are T cell receptor beta chains from one sample, sequenced in a study of T cell responses to AZD1222 COVID-19 vaccine. Assay used: immunoSEQ multiplex PCR; TCRdb lists only in-frame clones, some missing. The profile covers roughly 100,000 clones, with about 93% appearing a single time and around 5% taken by the ten largest. The material sequenced was peripheral blood, taken on day 0 of AZD1222 vaccination. The receptors were sampled from an adult in good health. CDR3s include the opening cysteine and the closing phenylalanine or tryptophan. D genes are given only for firm matches. Clone size appears in some rows only: once, few, many, or a class for an expanded clone.

d_call j_call v_call clone_size cdr3_nt cdr3_aa
. TRBJ2-7 TRBV11-2 once TGTGCCAGCAGCTTAGTGGGGACGTCTACCTACGAGCAGTACTTC CASSLVGTSTYEQYF
. TRBJ2-5 TRBV4-2 . TGTGCCAGCAGCCAGTCCGGGACAAATTTCCAAGAGACCCAGTACTTC CASSQSGTNFQETQYF
. TRBJ2-1 TRBV12-3/TRBV12-4 . TGTGCCAGCAGTTTCCCGCTAGTCGATGAGCAGTTCTTC CASSFPLVDEQFF
. TRBJ1-1 TRBV30 . TGTGCCTGGAATCGGGCGGACACTGAAGCTTTCTTT CAWNRADTEAFF
. TRBJ2-7 TRBV9 . TGTGCCAGCAGCGTAGGGACCGTACCCTACGAGCAGTACTTC CASSVGTVPYEQYF
TRBD1 TRBJ1-2 TRBV12-5 . TGTGCTAGTGGTTTGGTACTTGGACAGGGGAGAAGTGGCTACACCTTC CASGLVLGQGRSGYTF
. TRBJ2-2 TRBV30 . TGTGCCTGGCTGTTTCCAACCGGGGAGCTGTTTTTT CAWLFPTGELFF
TRBD1 TRBJ1-3 TRBV9 . TGTGCCAGCAGCGGGCAGGGGGCTGGAAACACCATATATTTT CASSGQGAGNTIYF
. TRBJ2-2 TRBV4-1 . TGCGCCAGCAGCCAAGTTCGGGAGCGCGCGAACACCGGGGAGCTGTTTTTT CASSQVRERANTGELFF
. TRBJ2-1 TRBV20-1 . TGCAGTGCTAGTGGGACGAAGACAGGGAGACGAGGGGGGAAGAATGAGCAGTTCTTC CSASGTKTGRRGGKNEQFF
. TRBJ1-4 TRBV2 . TGTGCCAGCAGTGGGGCGGGGGTTGAAAAACTGTTTTTT CASSGAGVEKLFF
. TRBJ1-6 TRBV6-6 . TGTGCCAGCAGTTACCGGGGCTATAATTCACCCCTCCACTTT CASSYRGYNSPLHF
. TRBJ1-5 TRBV7-8 . TGTGCCAGCAGCTTAGCTCCGGCCCGAGGCAATCAGCCCCAGCATTTT CASSLAPARGNQPQHF
TRBD1 TRBJ1-5 TRBV6-2/TRBV6-3 . TGTGCCAGCAGTCAATACGGGACAGGGGCTTATCAGCCCCAGCATTTT CASSQYGTGAYQPQHF
. TRBJ1-1 TRBV29-1 . TGCAGCGTTCGACCGCCGAACACTGAAGCTTTCTTT CSVRPPNTEAFF
. TRBJ2-1 TRBV20-1 . TGCAGTGCTAGTGATCCCAGGCGCTCCTACAATGAGCAGTTCTTC CSASDPRRSYNEQFF
TRBD2 TRBJ2-7 TRBV5-1 . TGCGCCAGCAGGGCGACTAGCGACTACGAGCAGTACTTC CASRATSDYEQYF
. TRBJ2-7 TRBV14 . TGTGCCAGCAGCCAAGAGTTACGGAGCGGGCAGTACTTC CASSQELRSGQYF
TRBD1 TRBJ1-2 TRBV7-2 . TGTGCCAGCAGCTTTGGACAGGGGGCGGGTGGCTACACCTTC CASSFGQGAGGYTF
. TRBJ2-3 TRBV10-3 once TGTGCCATCAGGGGTCGCACAGATACGCAGTATTTT CAIRGRTDTQYF
TRBD1 TRBJ2-4 TRBV27 . TGTGCCAGCTCCTCCCTCGGGACAGGGAGCGGTATGAACATTCAGTACTTC CASSSLGTGSGMNIQYF
TRBD2 TRBJ2-1 TRBV9 . TGTGCCAGCAGCCACTCCGGGACTAGCGCTTTGAATGAGCAGTTCTTC CASSHSGTSALNEQFF
TRBD2 TRBJ2-3 TRBV30 . TGTGCCTGGAGTACTAGCGGTTTTACAGATACGCAGTATTTT CAWSTSGFTDTQYF
TRBD1 TRBJ1-6 TRBV6-5 . TGTGCCAGCAGTTACGCGACAGGGTTCTCACCCCTCCACTTT CASSYATGFSPLHF
. TRBJ2-1 TRBV9 . TGTGCCAGCAGCGTAACAGAAACGTACAATGAGCAGTTCTTC CASSVTETYNEQFF
. TRBJ1-2 TRBV7-2 . TGTGCCAGCAGCCCCGGGCAGGGATTAGCTAACTATGGCTACACCTTC CASSPGQGLANYGYTF
TRBD2 TRBJ2-7 TRBV18 . TGTGCCAGCTCACCTGCGGGACTAGGGCTTGCTTGGCAGTACTTC CASSPAGLGLAWQYF
. TRBJ1-4 TRBV9 . TGTGCCAGCAGCGTAGTAGGGAGTGTAAAACTGTTTTTT CASSVVGSVKLFF
. TRBJ2-1 TRBV7-2 . TGTGCCAGCAGCTATTTTCTAGCGCGGGACTCCTACAATGAGCAGTTCTTC CASSYFLARDSYNEQFF
. TRBJ1-1 TRBV3-1/TRBV3-2 . TGTGCCAGCAGCTTAATTCTGGGTTGGAGAAAAGCTTTCTTT CASSLILGWRKAFF
. TRBJ2-5 TRBV5-4 once TGTGCCAGCAGATCCTACAGGGTGACGGGGGAGACCCAGTACTTC CASRSYRVTGETQYF
. TRBJ1-5 TRBV19 . TGTGCCAGTAGTAGCCTAGGGCGGGTAAATCAGCCCCAGCATTTT CASSSLGRVNQPQHF
TRBD2 TRBJ2-1 TRBV20-1 . TGCAGTGCTAGTACGGGAGGGCTTCGCCTCAATGAGCAGTTCTTC CSASTGGLRLNEQFF
TRBD1 TRBJ1-1 TRBV27 . TGTGCCAGCAGTTGGGCCCAGGGGGACACTGAAGCTTTCTTT CASSWAQGDTEAFF
TRBD1 TRBJ1-2 TRBV9 . TGTGCCAGCAGCGTATCCGCCGTGACAGGGAGAGGCTACACCTTC CASSVSAVTGRGYTF
TRBD1 TRBJ1-1 TRBV7-9 . TGTGCCAGCAGCTTGAACTACAGGGGCCGTTACACTGAAGCTTTCTTT CASSLNYRGRYTEAFF
TRBD2 TRBJ2-1 TRBV19 . TGTGCCAGTACCGGCCGAATAGCGGGAGAATCCGCTGAGCAGTTCTTC CASTGRIAGESAEQFF
TRBD1 TRBJ2-6 TRBV15 few TGTGCCACCAGCACCCACAGGGGGACAGGGGCCAACGTCCTGACTTTC CATSTHRGTGANVLTF
. TRBJ2-6 TRBV5-6 . TGTGCCAGCAGCCTGCCCGGGGATGGGGCCAACGTCCTGACTTTC CASSLPGDGANVLTF
. TRBJ1-6 TRBV4-3 . TGCGCCAGCAGCCAAGAATTCAAGGTGACCAATTCACCCCTCCACTTT CASSQEFKVTNSPLHF